These 28 T cell receptor beta chains originate from one sample sequenced in a study of T cell repertoires in cytomegalovirus infection. The antigens these receptors bind are not known. TCRdb reprocessed the reads via MiXCR and lists one record per CDR3 protein. This sample has 450,000 to 650,000 distinct CDR3 sequences, with 40% found just once. The input for sequencing was cultured PBMCs, taken from culture after CMV antigen stimulation. These receptor sequences come from a human donor in good health (CMV status not recorded). Some clones in this sample may be carry-over from other donors' samples.

This clonotype was counted a few times. This chain links TRBV4-1 with TRBJ2-4; D ambiguous. The CDR3 runs 14 residues. Germline CDR1 is MGHRA and CDR2 is YSYEKL. Trimming shortened V by 4 bases and J by 1 base, and 8 bases separated the two germline ends. The CDR3 loop reads CASSPLWAKNIQYF. The CDR3 region has the DNA TGCGCCAGCAGCCCTCTATGGGCCAAAAACATTCAGTACTTC.

V is TRBV5-1 and J is TRBJ1-1, with a tentative D call TRBD1 (5 bases). The CDR3 loop spans 14 amino acids. With 4 bases removed from V and 1 base from J, the gap between germline ends came to 11 bases. Germline V gene sequence: CDR1 SGHRS, CDR2 YFSETQ. The CDR3 bases are TGCGCCAGCAGCCGCGACAGACAGAACACTGAAGCTTTCTTT. Translation gives CASSRDRQNTEAFF.

This clonotype was detected only a few times. This sequence joins TRBV12-3 or TRBV12-4 and TRBJ1-5, with TRBD1 as a possible D gene (5 bases). V was cut by 5 bases and J by 3 bases, with 14 bases left in between. There are 15 residues in the CDR3. The CDR3 reads CASSRGISHNQPQHF. The CDR3 DNA follows: TGTGCCAGCAGTCGGGGGATCTCCCACAATCAGCCCCAGCATTTT.

At least ten counts were recorded for this clonotype. J is TRBJ2-1 and V is TRBV7-2, with 7 bases matching TRBD2. V shed 6 bases, J shed 5 bases, and the junction held 7 bases outside the gene matches. The CDR3 is 14 amino acids. Germline-derived CDR1 and CDR2 are SGHTA and FQGNSA. CDR3 in DNA: TGTGCCAGCAGGAAAGCTAGCGGAGACAATGAGCAGTTCTTC. Residues: CASRKASGDNEQFF.

This clonotype has just a few counts. The rearrangement uses TRBV6-6 and TRBJ2-1, with TRBD2 as a possible D gene (6 bases). The ends were cut back, 4 bases at V and 12 bases at J, with 16 bases in the middle. CDR1 MNHNY and CDR2 SVGAGI come from the germline V gene (reference sequence). The CDR3 covers 13 residues. CDR3 loop: CASSWGLGVWQFF. Here the CDR3 DNA reads TGTGCCAGCAGTTGGGGACTGGGAGTTTGGCAGTTCTTC.

This clonotype was seen ten or more times. The gene calls are TRBV7-2 and TRBJ2-4, with D perhaps being TRBD1 or TRBD2 (5 bases each). Trimming removed 5 bases at V and 7 bases at J, with 15 bases between. This CDR3 comprises 14 residues. Germline values: CDR1 SGHTA, CDR2 FQGNSA. The CDR3 DNA reads as TGTGCCAGCAGCGCCCAAGGGGACGCGAACATTCAGTACTTC. Its protein product is CASSAQGDANIQYF.

This clonotype was seen a handful of times. The rearrangement joins TRBV7-6 to TRBJ2-1; 7 bases line up with TRBD2. The germline CDR1 and CDR2 sequences are SGHVS and FNYEAQ. The CDR3 is 19 residues long. After removal of 1 base from V and 4 bases from J, the junction contained 16 bases not matched to a gene. The CDR3 protein is CASSLGWREYTTAYNEQFF. In nucleotides, the CDR3 is TGTGCCAGCAGCTTAGGTTGGCGGGAGTATACGACCGCATACAATGAGCAGTTCTTC.

This chain joins TRBV5-4 and TRBJ1-1; D call uncertain. Trimming stripped 2 bases from V and 0 bases from J, with 14 bases between. This CDR3 has 16 amino acids. Germline CDR1 reads SGHNT; CDR2 reads YYREEE (reference sequence). DNA for the CDR3: TGTGCCAGCAGCTTTGGGTTGGCGGCCTTGAACACTGAAGCTTTCTTT. As protein: CASSFGLAALNTEAFF.

There are a few counts of this clonotype. This chain connects TRBV2 to TRBJ1-1; a possible D gene is TRBD1 (5 bases). Germline CDR1 is SNHLY and CDR2 is FYNNEI. This CDR3 comprises 12 residues. The ends were cut back, 8 bases at V and 0 bases at J, with 7 bases in the middle. The DNA of the CDR3 is TGTGCCAGCCAGACAGTGAACACTGAAGCTTTCTTT. This encodes CASQTVNTEAFF.

This rearrangement joins TRBV6-1 to TRBJ2-1, with D unclear. The V and J ends lost 6 bases and 9 bases respectively, with 12 bases between them. Per the germline V gene, CDR1 is MNHNS and CDR2 is SASEGT. CDR3 length equals 12 residues. This CDR3 reads CASRGWVGEQFF. DNA for the CDR3: TGTGCCAGCAGAGGGTGGGTGGGTGAGCAGTTCTTC.

This clonotype was counted a few times. The chain recombines TRBV27 with TRBJ2-7; tentatively, D is TRBD1 (6 bases). Looked up from germline, CDR1 is MNHEY and CDR2 is SMNVEV (reference sequence). The CDR3 has 14 amino acids. The germline V and J ends were trimmed by 8 bases and 2 bases, with 16 bases remaining between them. In DNA form, the CDR3 reads TGTGCCAGCGGGTCGACAGGCTCTCCCTACGAGCAGTACTTC. This gives the protein CASGSTGSPYEQYF.

This clonotype was seen a few times. The chain recombines TRBV12-3 or TRBV12-4 with TRBJ2-2; TRBD1 is a possible D gene (5 bases). The CDR3 has 17 residues. V was pared by 3 bases and J by 5 bases, with 19 bases between. The CDR3 is CASSFDFPQGRTGELFF. DNA for the CDR3: TGTGCCAGCAGTTTTGATTTCCCCCAGGGCCGAACCGGGGAGCTGTTTTTT.

This chain joins TRBV11-1 and TRBJ1-1; D not resolved. Trimming left V 5 bases short and J 4 bases short, with 20 bases between. From germline, CDR1 is SGHAT and CDR2 FQDESV (reference sequence). The CDR3 contains 16 residues. The CDR3 loop is CASSPGPTLFRTEAFF. The CDR3 region has the DNA TGTGCCAGCAGCCCCGGGCCTACCTTGTTTCGCACTGAAGCTTTCTTT.

The table lists this clonotype with a few counts. This chain's CDR3 is CASSRSAGGSTDTQYF. CDR3 DNA: TGTGCCAGCAGTAGAAGTGCGGGAGGGAGTACAGATACGCAGTATTTT. V gene TRBV7-9 combines with J gene TRBJ2-3, with 9 bases aligning to TRBD2. Unmatched junction bases numbered 10, after V lost 6 bases and J lost 3 bases. The CDR3 contains 16 residues. Germline values: CDR1 SEHNR, CDR2 FQNEAQ (reference sequence).

The chain uses TRBV5-4 and TRBJ2-2, with D possibly TRBD1 on 6 matching bases. V was cut by 6 bases and J by 4 bases, with 10 bases left in between. The CDR3 is made up of 13 amino acids. Germline V gene sequence: CDR1 SGHNT, CDR2 YYREEE (reference sequence). The CDR3 nucleotides read TGTGCCAGCAAAACAGGGTCCACCGGGGAGCTGTTTTTT. Translated: CASKTGSTGELFF.

CDR3 DNA sequence: TGTGCCAGCAGTTACTCAGCGGGAGGGCGTACAGATACGCAGTATTTT. It yields the protein CASSYSAGGRTDTQYF. This rearrangement joins TRBV6-2 or TRBV6-3 to TRBJ2-3; the match to TRBD2 covers 10 bases. The junction had 3 bases not matched to a gene; V was cut back by 0 bases and J by 3 bases. Germline V gene data show CDR1 as MNHEY and CDR2 as SVGEGT. The CDR3 extends over 16 amino acids.

The chain combines TRBV7-9 with TRBJ2-1; TRBD2 aligns across 7 bases. Germline trimming cut 6 bases from V and 2 bases from J; bases unmatched to any gene: 4. CDR1 SEHNR and CDR2 FQNEAQ come from the germline V gene (reference sequence). This CDR3 comprises 14 residues. CDR3 nucleotide sequence: TGTGCCAGCAGAGGGCGGGAGCCCTACAATGAGCAGTTCTTC. Protein sequence: CASRGREPYNEQFF.

In this sample, this clonotype turned up a few times. The chain joins TRBV12-3 or TRBV12-4 to TRBJ1-2; D is undetermined. This CDR3 has 14 residues. The ends were cut back, 2 bases at V and 2 bases at J, with 9 bases in the middle. The CDR3 bases are TGTGCCAGCAGTTTATGGCTAGGGAACTATGGCTACACCTTC. Translated, it gives CASSLWLGNYGYTF.

This chain links TRBV7-2 with TRBJ2-7, with TRBD2 as a possible D gene (6 bases). Germline CDR1 and CDR2: SGHTA and FQGNSA. V lost 0 bases and J 6 bases, leaving 15 bases between the germline ends. This CDR3 comprises 15 residues. The CDR3 region is CASSLAEGGLLEQYF. As DNA, the CDR3 is TGTGCCAGCAGCTTAGCGGAGGGCGGACTCCTCGAGCAGTACTTC.

This clonotype turned up a few times. V is TRBV7-2 and J is TRBJ2-3; maybe TRBD2 (5 bases). Trimming cost V 7 bases and J 2 bases, with 13 bases left between them. The length of the CDR3 is 14 residues. Germline V gene lookup returns CDR1 SGHTA and CDR2 FQGNSA. The CDR3 region has the DNA TGTGCCAGCACCCCCGGAGGAGTCACAGATACGCAGTATTTT. Encoded protein: CASTPGGVTDTQYF.

The chain's CDR3 is CASSPPRRGGYNSPLHF. The CDR3 DNA follows: TGTGCCAGCAGCCCCCCTCGGCGTGGCGGGTATAATTCACCCCTCCACTTT. This chain uses TRBV7-2 with TRBJ1-6; no reliable D call. The germline V gene encodes CDR1 SGHTA and CDR2 FQGNSA. V lost 5 bases and J lost 4, with 18 bases in between. The CDR3 has 17 amino acids.

The chain is built from TRBV20-1 and TRBJ2-7, with 7 bases lining up with TRBD1. CDR3 size: 14 residues. Germline CDR1 and CDR2: DFQATT and SNEGSKA (reference sequence). J lost 5 bases, V lost 3 bases, and 10 bases had no gene match. CDR3 residues: CSARNHRGGDEQYF. CDR3 in DNA: TGCAGTGCTAGGAATCACAGGGGTGGAGACGAGCAGTACTTC.

The chain is built from TRBV12-3 or TRBV12-4 and TRBJ2-1; 15 bases fit TRBD2. Trimming cost V 10 bases and J 8 bases; bases outside gene matches: 12. CDR3 length: 16 residues. CDR3 sequence: CATRGRTSGRADEQFF. The CDR3, as DNA: TGTGCCACCAGGGGCCGGACTAGCGGGAGGGCGGATGAGCAGTTCTTC.

V and J are TRBV7-8 and TRBJ2-1; D call uncertain. The germline CDR1 and CDR2 sequences are SGHVS and FQNEAQ. The CDR3 contains 15 residues. Trimming took off 6 bases at V and 0 bases at J, with 12 bases between the two ends. The DNA for the CDR3 is TGTGCCAGCAGACCCCTCGGCAGCTCCTACAATGAGCAGTTCTTC. Encoded protein: CASRPLGSSYNEQFF.

The V gene is TRBV28, the J gene TRBJ2-7; no clear D. V was shortened by 6 bases and J by 3 bases, with 18 bases between the two germline ends. The length of the CDR3 is 15 residues. Germline V gene lookup returns CDR1 MDHEN and CDR2 SYDVKM. Here the CDR3 reads CASREGFERHYEQYF. The CDR3 DNA reads TGTGCCAGCAGAGAAGGGTTCGAAAGGCACTACGAGCAGTACTTC.

This rearrangement joins TRBV11-2 to TRBJ2-7, with 12 bases fitting TRBD2. Trimming took 0 bases from V and 2 from J; bases not matched to a gene: 2. Germline V gene sequence: CDR1 SGHAT, CDR2 FQNNGV. The CDR3 has 16 amino acids. The CDR3 sequence is CASSLDSSGGAYEQYF. The DNA for the CDR3 is TGTGCCAGCAGCTTAGATTCTAGCGGGGGGGCCTACGAGCAGTACTTC.

This sequence joins TRBV20-1 and TRBJ2-1; 10 bases align to TRBD2. Per the germline V gene, CDR1 is DFQATT and CDR2 is SNEGSKA (reference sequence). V trimming: 7 bases; J trimming: 0 bases; junction bases outside the gene matches: 3. The CDR3 length is 14 residues. The CDR3 DNA is TGCAGTGGTGGGACTAGCGACTCCTACAATGAGCAGTTCTTC. This sequence encodes CSGGTSDSYNEQFF.

V and J are TRBV5-6 and TRBJ1-4, with D unresolved. Germline V gene sequence: CDR1 SGHDT, CDR2 YYEEEE. This CDR3 contains 15 residues. Trimming removed 5 bases at V and 4 bases at J, with 15 bases between. The CDR3 nucleotides are TGTGCCAGCAGTCTGACGGGAGGAGGTAATGAAAAACTGTTTTTT. Its protein is CASSLTGGGNEKLFF.